This T cell receptor (beta chain) was identified in a study of shared clonotypes between healthy human individuals. Assay used: immunoSEQ multiplex PCR; TCRdb lists only in-frame clones, some missing. The sample includes approximately 1.4 million clones, under 99% of them seen just once. This CDR3 has 15 amino acids. V was cut by 6 bases and J by 0 bases, with 14 bases left in between. CDR1 is KGHSH, CDR2 LQKENI, per germline. The sequenced material came from naive CD4+ T cells sorted from blood. Specified subset: CD45RA+ positively selected. The rearrangement joins TRBV18 to TRBJ1-1; D unclear. This TCR came from a man younger than 45 in good health. The CDR3: CASSQLDGMNTEAFF. DNA for the CDR3: TGTGCCAGCTCCCAGCTGGACGGTATGAACACTGAAGCTTTCTTT.